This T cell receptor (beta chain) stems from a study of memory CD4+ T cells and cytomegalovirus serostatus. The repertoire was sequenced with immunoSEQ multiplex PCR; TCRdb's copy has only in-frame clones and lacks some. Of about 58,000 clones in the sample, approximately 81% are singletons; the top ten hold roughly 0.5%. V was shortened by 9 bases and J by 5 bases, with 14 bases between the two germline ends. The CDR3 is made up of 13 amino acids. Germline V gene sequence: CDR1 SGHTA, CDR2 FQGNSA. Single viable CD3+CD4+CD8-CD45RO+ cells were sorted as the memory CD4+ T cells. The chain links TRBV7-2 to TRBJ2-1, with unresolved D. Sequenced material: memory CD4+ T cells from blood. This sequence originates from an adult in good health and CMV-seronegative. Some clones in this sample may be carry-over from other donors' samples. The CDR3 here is CASRTLYDNEQFF. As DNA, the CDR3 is TGTGCCAGTAGGACCCTATATGACAATGAGCAGTTCTTC.